Listed below are T cell receptor beta chains from one sample, sequenced in a study of glioma-infiltrating T cells. One entry per CDR3 protein results from TCRdb running MiXCR on the multiplex PCR reads. The repertoire holds about 130,000 distinct CDR3 sequences, with about 25% as singletons. Sequenced input: glioma tissue, nonneoplastic brain tissue, or PBMCs (not recorded which). The receptors here all came from a human donor with low-grade glioma or glioblastoma, undergoing nonglioma brain surgery, or in good health (not recorded which). Each CDR3 is given with its conserved first and last residue. The D gene is left open where the match is weak. Clone size appears in some rows only: once, few, many, or a class for an expanded clone.

CDR3aa: CSAIWAGGEETQYF; CDR3nt: TGCAGTGCTATTTGGGCGGGGGGGGAAGAGACCCAGTACTTC; abundance: -; d_gene: TRBD2; v_gene: TRBV20-1; j_gene: TRBJ2-5
CDR3aa: CASSLAEGYATQYF; CDR3nt: TGTGCCAGCAGTTTAGCGGAGGGGTATGCCACCCAGTACTTC; abundance: many; d_gene: -; v_gene: TRBV12-3/TRBV12-4; j_gene: TRBJ2-5
CDR3aa: CASSLMYRARNEQFF; CDR3nt: TGTGCCAGCAGTTTAATGTACAGGGCGCGAAATGAGCAGTTCTTC; abundance: many; d_gene: -; v_gene: TRBV27; j_gene: TRBJ2-1
CDR3aa: CSARGTSDSPLHF; CDR3nt: TGCAGTGCCAGAGGGACATCGGATTCACCCCTCCACTTT; abundance: -; d_gene: -; v_gene: TRBV20-1; j_gene: TRBJ1-6
CDR3aa: CASSLADNEQFF; CDR3nt: TGTGCCAGCAGCTTAGCGGACAATGAGCAGTTCTTC; abundance: -; d_gene: -; v_gene: TRBV7-9; j_gene: TRBJ2-1
CDR3aa: CASRQDQETQYF; CDR3nt: TGTGCCAGCAGACAGGACCAAGAGACCCAGTACTTC; abundance: -; d_gene: -; v_gene: TRBV2; j_gene: TRBJ2-5
CDR3aa: CASSPQGLALFNEQFF; CDR3nt: TGTGCCAGCAGCCCCCAGGGACTAGCGCTTTTCAATGAGCAGTTCTTC; abundance: -; d_gene: TRBD2; v_gene: TRBV7-6; j_gene: TRBJ2-1
CDR3aa: CASSFTLVNSDTQYF; CDR3nt: TGTGCCAGCAGTTTTACCCTCGTTAATTCGGATACGCAGTATTTT; abundance: many; d_gene: -; v_gene: TRBV27; j_gene: TRBJ2-3
CDR3aa: CASSPRQGNQPQHF; CDR3nt: TGTGCCAGCAGCCCGCGACAGGGAAATCAGCCCCAGCATTTT; abundance: many; d_gene: TRBD1; v_gene: TRBV7-2; j_gene: TRBJ1-5
CDR3aa: CASSIRDRDRSNQPQHF; CDR3nt: TGTGCCAGTAGTATCCGGGACAGGGACCGTAGCAATCAGCCCCAGCATTTT; abundance: few; d_gene: TRBD1; v_gene: TRBV19; j_gene: TRBJ1-5
CDR3aa: CASTLHPNTEAFF; CDR3nt: TGTGCCAGTACCCTACACCCCAACACTGAAGCTTTCTTT; abundance: many; d_gene: -; v_gene: TRBV19; j_gene: TRBJ1-1
CDR3aa: CASSRMRDRGSYGYTF; CDR3nt: TGCGCCAGCAGCCGGATGAGGGACAGGGGGTCCTATGGCTACACCTTC; abundance: -; d_gene: TRBD1; v_gene: TRBV4-1; j_gene: TRBJ1-2
CDR3aa: CASSFWIAGPSTDTQYF; CDR3nt: TGCGCCAGCAGCTTTTGGATAGCGGGGCCCAGCACAGATACGCAGTATTTT; abundance: -; d_gene: TRBD2; v_gene: TRBV5-1; j_gene: TRBJ2-3
CDR3aa: CATLRLAQNIQYF; CDR3nt: TGTGCCACCCTGAGACTAGCGCAAAACATTCAGTACTTC; abundance: many; d_gene: TRBD2; v_gene: TRBV6-1; j_gene: TRBJ2-4
CDR3aa: CVSSQLGVGGYTF; CDR3nt: TGTGTCAGCAGCCAACTGGGGGTCGGCGGCTACACCTTC; abundance: -; d_gene: -; v_gene: TRBV3-1; j_gene: TRBJ1-2
CDR3aa: CSAPTGSEAFF; CDR3nt: TGCAGTGCACCAACGGGGTCTGAAGCTTTCTTT; abundance: many; d_gene: -; v_gene: TRBV20-1; j_gene: TRBJ1-1
CDR3aa: CASSQVRNEQFF; CDR3nt: TGCGCCAGCAGCCAAGTTCGAAATGAGCAGTTCTTC; abundance: -; d_gene: -; v_gene: TRBV4-1; j_gene: TRBJ2-1
CDR3aa: CASSLFTRVDNSPLHF; CDR3nt: TGTGCCAGCAGTTTATTTACGCGCGTCGATAATTCACCCCTCCACTTT; abundance: many; d_gene: -; v_gene: TRBV27; j_gene: TRBJ1-6
CDR3aa: CASSVESYNEQFF; CDR3nt: TGTGCCAGCAGTGTGGAAAGTTACAATGAGCAGTTCTTC; abundance: few; d_gene: -; v_gene: TRBV2; j_gene: TRBJ2-1
CDR3aa: CASSQFGTGVNTEAFF; CDR3nt: TGCGCCAGCAGCCAATTTGGGACAGGGGTGAACACTGAAGCTTTCTTT; abundance: -; d_gene: TRBD1; v_gene: TRBV4-1; j_gene: TRBJ1-1
CDR3aa: CSATARQGRNTGELFF; CDR3nt: TGCAGTGCTACCGCTAGACAGGGGCGGAACACCGGGGAGCTGTTTTTT; abundance: -; d_gene: TRBD1; v_gene: TRBV20-1; j_gene: TRBJ2-2
CDR3aa: CSVEVGTPDGVSQHF; CDR3nt: TGCAGCGTTGAAGTAGGGACGCCGGATGGAGTTTCCCAGCATTTT; abundance: few; d_gene: -; v_gene: TRBV29-1; j_gene: TRBJ1-5
CDR3aa: CRCERGTDGYTF; CDR3nt: TGCAGATGCGAGAGGGGGACAGATGGCTACACCTTC; abundance: many; d_gene: TRBD1; v_gene: TRBV20-1; j_gene: TRBJ1-2
CDR3aa: CATSDFGTAKETQYF; CDR3nt: TGTGCCACCAGTGATTTCGGAACAGCTAAAGAGACCCAGTACTTC; abundance: few; d_gene: -; v_gene: TRBV24-1; j_gene: TRBJ2-5
CDR3aa: CASSYDTQETQYF; CDR3nt: TGTGCCAGCAGTTACGACACCCAAGAGACCCAGTACTTC; abundance: -; d_gene: -; v_gene: TRBV6-6; j_gene: TRBJ2-5
CDR3aa: CASSLGQVYQPQHF; CDR3nt: TGTGCCAGCAGCCTTGGACAGGTTTATCAGCCCCAGCATTTT; abundance: -; d_gene: TRBD1; v_gene: TRBV12-3/TRBV12-4; j_gene: TRBJ1-5
CDR3aa: CASSFAGTSTDTQYF; CDR3nt: TGTGCCAGCAGCTTCGCCGGGACTAGCACAGATACGCAGTATTTT; abundance: -; d_gene: -; v_gene: TRBV6-2/TRBV6-3; j_gene: TRBJ2-3
CDR3aa: CASSYLLTAPTNYGYTF; CDR3nt: TGTGCCAGCAGTTACCTCCTTACAGCGCCTACTAACTATGGCTACACCTTC; abundance: many; d_gene: -; v_gene: TRBV6-2/TRBV6-3; j_gene: TRBJ1-2
CDR3aa: CASSSRERVNSPLHF; CDR3nt: TGTGCCAGCAGCTCTCGCGAAAGGGTAAATTCACCCCTCCACTTT; abundance: -; d_gene: -; v_gene: TRBV7-9; j_gene: TRBJ1-6
CDR3aa: CATSRDYRDNEQFF; CDR3nt: TGTGCCACCAGCAGGGACTACAGAGACAATGAGCAGTTCTTC; abundance: many; d_gene: -; v_gene: TRBV15; j_gene: TRBJ2-1
CDR3aa: CASSFDVSTQYF; CDR3nt: TGTGCCAGCAGCTTTGACGTCTCCACGCAGTATTTT; abundance: few; d_gene: -; v_gene: TRBV13; j_gene: TRBJ2-3
CDR3aa: CASSGDRLNQPQHF; CDR3nt: TGTGCCAGCAGTGGGGACAGGTTAAATCAGCCCCAGCATTTT; abundance: many; d_gene: TRBD1; v_gene: TRBV28; j_gene: TRBJ1-5
CDR3aa: CASRSSTDTQYF; CDR3nt: TGTGCCAGCAGATCTAGCACAGATACGCAGTATTTT; abundance: many; d_gene: -; v_gene: TRBV6-1; j_gene: TRBJ2-3
CDR3aa: CASSYSDTQYF; CDR3nt: TGTGCCAGCAGTTACTCAGATACGCAGTATTTT; abundance: many; d_gene: -; v_gene: TRBV6-6; j_gene: TRBJ2-3
CDR3aa: CASNLEGVGNTEAFF; CDR3nt: TGTGCCAGCAACCTAGAGGGGGTGGGGAACACTGAAGCTTTCTTT; abundance: many; d_gene: -; v_gene: TRBV6-1; j_gene: TRBJ1-1
CDR3aa: CASSWAGVPDTQYF; CDR3nt: TGTGCCAGCAGCTGGGCGGGGGTCCCAGATACGCAGTATTTT; abundance: few; d_gene: TRBD2; v_gene: TRBV7-3; j_gene: TRBJ2-3
CDR3aa: CASSNHRDRETQYF; CDR3nt: TGTGCCAGCAGCAATCACCGGGACAGGGAGACCCAGTACTTC; abundance: -; d_gene: TRBD1; v_gene: TRBV3-1; j_gene: TRBJ2-5
CDR3aa: CASTQRGWDTQYF; CDR3nt: TGTGCCAGCACGCAGCGGGGATGGGATACGCAGTATTTT; abundance: many; d_gene: TRBD2; v_gene: TRBV27; j_gene: TRBJ2-3
CDR3aa: CATADSYNEQFF; CDR3nt: TGTGCCACCGCGGACAGCTACAATGAGCAGTTCTTC; abundance: few; d_gene: -; v_gene: TRBV24-1; j_gene: TRBJ2-1
CDR3aa: CASSPWTDNQPQHF; CDR3nt: TGTGCCAGCAGCCCATGGACAGACAATCAGCCCCAGCATTTT; abundance: many; d_gene: -; v_gene: TRBV7-9; j_gene: TRBJ1-5
CDR3aa: CASSFQGENTEAFF; CDR3nt: TGTGCCAGCAGCTTTCAGGGGGAAAACACTGAAGCTTTCTTT; abundance: once; d_gene: TRBD1; v_gene: TRBV7-9; j_gene: TRBJ1-1
CDR3aa: CASSLVSGNIYNEQFF; CDR3nt: TGTGCCAGCAGCTTAGTCTCCGGAAACATCTACAATGAGCAGTTCTTC; abundance: -; d_gene: -; v_gene: TRBV7-6; j_gene: TRBJ2-1
CDR3aa: CASSSGTTANEQFF; CDR3nt: TGTGCCAGCAGCTCTGGGACTACTGCTAATGAGCAGTTCTTC; abundance: -; d_gene: TRBD2; v_gene: TRBV7-3; j_gene: TRBJ2-1
CDR3aa: CASSATGDTGELFF; CDR3nt: TGTGCCAGTAGTGCAACAGGGGACACCGGGGAGCTGTTTTTT; abundance: few; d_gene: TRBD1; v_gene: TRBV19; j_gene: TRBJ2-2
CDR3aa: CASSLYGGYTGELFF; CDR3nt: TGTGCCAGCAGCTTATACGGGGGGTACACCGGGGAGCTGTTTTTT; abundance: -; d_gene: TRBD2; v_gene: TRBV11-3; j_gene: TRBJ2-2
CDR3aa: CAVIPSGGDRETQYF; CDR3nt: TGTGCCGTCATTCCTAGCGGGGGGGATCGAGAGACCCAGTACTTC; abundance: -; d_gene: TRBD2; v_gene: TRBV12-3/TRBV12-4; j_gene: TRBJ2-5
CDR3aa: CASAEDRAFTGGAFF; CDR3nt: TGTGCCAGCGCCGAGGACAGGGCCTTCACTGGAGGAGCTTTCTTT; abundance: many; d_gene: TRBD1; v_gene: TRBV6-1; j_gene: TRBJ1-1
CDR3aa: CSAGLGEPYYGYTF; CDR3nt: TGCAGTGCTGGCCTAGGAGAGCCCTACTATGGCTACACCTTC; abundance: few; d_gene: -; v_gene: TRBV20-1; j_gene: TRBJ1-2
CDR3aa: CASSSSTLPGANVLTF; CDR3nt: TGTGCCAGCAGTTCTTCTACCCTTCCTGGGGCCAACGTCCTGACTTTC; abundance: -; d_gene: -; v_gene: TRBV11-2; j_gene: TRBJ2-6
CDR3aa: CASSGAQVGYETQYF; CDR3nt: TGTGCCAGCAGTGGAGCGCAGGTTGGGTATGAGACCCAGTACTTC; abundance: -; d_gene: -; v_gene: TRBV2; j_gene: TRBJ2-5
CDR3aa: CASTTCTSYGYTF; CDR3nt: TGTGCCAGCACCACGTGCACGAGCTATGGCTACACCTTC; abundance: once; d_gene: -; v_gene: TRBV6-1; j_gene: TRBJ1-2
CDR3aa: CASSQYRDETQYF; CDR3nt: TGTGCCAGCAGCCAATACAGGGACGAGACCCAGTACTTC; abundance: -; d_gene: -; v_gene: TRBV7-8; j_gene: TRBJ2-5
CDR3aa: CASSTMLGVTEQFF; CDR3nt: TGTGCCAGCAGTACAATGTTGGGGGTCACTGAGCAGTTCTTC; abundance: few; d_gene: -; v_gene: TRBV28; j_gene: TRBJ2-1
CDR3aa: CASTRQGGVTEAFF; CDR3nt: TGTGCCAGCACCCGACAGGGTGGTGTGACTGAAGCTTTCTTT; abundance: many; d_gene: TRBD1; v_gene: TRBV27; j_gene: TRBJ1-1
CDR3aa: CASSFPRQDSGNTIYF; CDR3nt: TGTGCCAGCAGTTTTCCCCGGCAGGACTCTGGAAACACCATATATTTT; abundance: few; d_gene: -; v_gene: TRBV27; j_gene: TRBJ1-3